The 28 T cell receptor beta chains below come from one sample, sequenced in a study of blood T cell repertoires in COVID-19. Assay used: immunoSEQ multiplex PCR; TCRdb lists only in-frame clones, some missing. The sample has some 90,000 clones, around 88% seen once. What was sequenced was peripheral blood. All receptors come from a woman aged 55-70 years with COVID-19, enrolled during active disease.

CDR3 in amino acids: CASRDRGRYEQYF. DNA for the CDR3: TGTGCCAGCAGGGACAGGGGGCGATACGAGCAGTACTTC. The chain joins TRBV6-5 to TRBJ2-7; 11 nucleotides match TRBD1. V lost 6 bases, J lost 4 bases, and 2 bases stayed unmatched. The CDR3 totals 13 residues. Germline-derived CDR1 and CDR2 are MNHEY and SVGAGI.

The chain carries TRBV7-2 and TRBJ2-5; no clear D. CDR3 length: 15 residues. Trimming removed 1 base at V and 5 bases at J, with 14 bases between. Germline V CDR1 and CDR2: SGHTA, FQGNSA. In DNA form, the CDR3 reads TGTGCCAGCAGCTTAGGAGGCCTCCTTCGGGAGACCCAGTACTTC. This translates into CASSLGGLLRETQYF. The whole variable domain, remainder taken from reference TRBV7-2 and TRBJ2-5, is GAGVSQSPSNKVTEKGKDVELRCDPISGHTALYWYRQSLGQGLEFLIYFQGNSAPDKSGLPSDRFSAERTGGSVSTLTIQRTQQEDSAVYLCASSLGGLLRETQYFGPGTRLLVL.

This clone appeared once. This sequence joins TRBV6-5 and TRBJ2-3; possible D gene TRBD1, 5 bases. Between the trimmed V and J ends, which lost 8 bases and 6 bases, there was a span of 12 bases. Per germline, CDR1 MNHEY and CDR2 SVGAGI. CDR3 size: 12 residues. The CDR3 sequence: CASVGPEDTQYF. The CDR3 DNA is TGTGCCAGCGTGGGGCCGGAGGATACGCAGTATTTT.

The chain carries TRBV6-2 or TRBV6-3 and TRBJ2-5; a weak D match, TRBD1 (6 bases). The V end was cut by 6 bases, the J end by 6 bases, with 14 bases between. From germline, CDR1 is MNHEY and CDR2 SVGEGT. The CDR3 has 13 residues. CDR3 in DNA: TGTGCCAGCAGCCAGACAGGCGCGAAGACCCAGTACTTC. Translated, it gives CASSQTGAKTQYF.

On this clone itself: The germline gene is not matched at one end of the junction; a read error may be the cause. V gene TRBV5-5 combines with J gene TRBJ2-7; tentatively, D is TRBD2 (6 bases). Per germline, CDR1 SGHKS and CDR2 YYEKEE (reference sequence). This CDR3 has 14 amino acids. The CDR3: CASSFGNPRTKDDF. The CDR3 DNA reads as TGTGCCAGCAGCTTCGGGAACCCGAGGACTAAGGACGACTTC.

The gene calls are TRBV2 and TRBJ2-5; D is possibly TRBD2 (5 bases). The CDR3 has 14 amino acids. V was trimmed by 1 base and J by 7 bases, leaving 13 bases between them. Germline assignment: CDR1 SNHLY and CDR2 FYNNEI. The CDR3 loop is CASSEVPDRGTQYF. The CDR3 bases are TGTGCCAGCAGTGAAGTCCCGGACCGGGGGACCCAGTACTTC.

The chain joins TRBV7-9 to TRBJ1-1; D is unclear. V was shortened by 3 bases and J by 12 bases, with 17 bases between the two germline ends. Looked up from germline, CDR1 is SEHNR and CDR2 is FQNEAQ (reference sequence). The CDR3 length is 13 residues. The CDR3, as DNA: TGTGCCAGCAGCTTGGAAGCCGGGGTTGAGACTTTCTTT. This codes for CASSLEAGVETFF.

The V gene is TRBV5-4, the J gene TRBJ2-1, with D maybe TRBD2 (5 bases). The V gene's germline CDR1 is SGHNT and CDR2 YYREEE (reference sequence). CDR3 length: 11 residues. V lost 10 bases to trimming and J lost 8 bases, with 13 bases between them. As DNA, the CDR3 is TGTGCCGGAGGCCAGCTGTATGAGCAGTTCTTC. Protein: CAGGQLYEQFF. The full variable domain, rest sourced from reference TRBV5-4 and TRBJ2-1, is ETGVTQSPTHLIKTRGQQVTLRCSSQSGHNTVSWYQQALGQGPQFIFQYYREEENGRGNFPPRFSGLQFPNYSSELNVNALELDDSALYLCAGGQLYEQFFGPGTRLTVL.

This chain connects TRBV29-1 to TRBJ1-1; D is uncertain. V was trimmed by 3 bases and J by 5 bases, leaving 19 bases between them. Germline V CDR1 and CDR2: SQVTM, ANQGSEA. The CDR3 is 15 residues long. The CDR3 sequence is CSVEPMTEWRTEAFF. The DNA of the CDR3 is TGCAGCGTTGAGCCGATGACCGAGTGGCGGACTGAAGCTTTCTTT.

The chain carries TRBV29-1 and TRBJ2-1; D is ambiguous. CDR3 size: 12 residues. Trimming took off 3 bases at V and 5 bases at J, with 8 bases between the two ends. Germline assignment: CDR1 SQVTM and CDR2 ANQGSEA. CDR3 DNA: TGCAGCGTTGAGCGGTCCCACAATGAGCAGTTCTTC. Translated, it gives CSVERSHNEQFF.

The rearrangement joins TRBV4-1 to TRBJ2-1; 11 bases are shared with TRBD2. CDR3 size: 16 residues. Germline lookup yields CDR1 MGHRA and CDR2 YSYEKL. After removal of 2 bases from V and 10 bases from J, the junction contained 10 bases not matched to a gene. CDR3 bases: TGCGCCAGCAGCCAACGGGGTCTAGCGGGGGGCGTAGAGCAGTTCTTC. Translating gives CASSQRGLAGGVEQFF.

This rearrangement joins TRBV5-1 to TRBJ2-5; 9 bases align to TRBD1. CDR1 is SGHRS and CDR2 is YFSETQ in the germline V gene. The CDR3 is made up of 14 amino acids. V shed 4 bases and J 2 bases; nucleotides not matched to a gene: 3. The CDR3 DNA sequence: TGCGCCAGCAGCACCGACAGGGGGCAAGAGACCCAGTACTTC. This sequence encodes CASSTDRGQETQYF.

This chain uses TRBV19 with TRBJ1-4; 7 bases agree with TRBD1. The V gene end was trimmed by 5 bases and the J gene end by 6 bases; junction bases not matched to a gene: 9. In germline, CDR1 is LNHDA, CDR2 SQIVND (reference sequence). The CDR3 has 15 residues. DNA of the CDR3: TGTGCCAGTAGTCCAAGACAGGGAAGAGATGAAAAACTGTTTTTT. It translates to CASSPRQGRDEKLFF.

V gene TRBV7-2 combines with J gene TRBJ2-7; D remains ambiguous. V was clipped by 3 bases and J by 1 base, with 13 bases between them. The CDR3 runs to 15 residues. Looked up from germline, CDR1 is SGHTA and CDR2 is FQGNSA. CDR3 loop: CASSLAVGRSYEQYF. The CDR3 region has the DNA TGTGCCAGCAGCTTGGCCGTGGGCAGATCCTACGAGCAGTACTTC.

Here the CDR3 DNA reads TGTGCCAGCAGCCCGGTCCTAGCGGGGGCAGATACGCAGTATTTT. Translation: CASSPVLAGADTQYF. The chain carries TRBV7-2 and TRBJ2-3, with 10 bases matching TRBD2. The CDR3 contains 15 residues. After removal of 5 bases from V and 4 bases from J, the junction contained 6 bases not matched to a gene. Germline CDR1 and CDR2: SGHTA and FQGNSA.

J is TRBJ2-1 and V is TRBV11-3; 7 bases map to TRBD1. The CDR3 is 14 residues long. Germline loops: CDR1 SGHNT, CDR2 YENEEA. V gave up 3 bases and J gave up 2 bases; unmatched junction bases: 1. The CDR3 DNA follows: TGTGCCAGCAGCTTTCAGGGGGCCTACAATGAGCAGTTCTTC. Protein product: CASSFQGAYNEQFF.

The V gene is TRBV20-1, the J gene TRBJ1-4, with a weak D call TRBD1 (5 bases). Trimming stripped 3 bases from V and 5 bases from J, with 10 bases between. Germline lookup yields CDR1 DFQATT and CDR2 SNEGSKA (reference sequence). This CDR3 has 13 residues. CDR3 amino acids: CSASFGANEKLFF. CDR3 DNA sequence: TGCAGTGCTAGTTTTGGGGCAAATGAAAAACTGTTTTTT.

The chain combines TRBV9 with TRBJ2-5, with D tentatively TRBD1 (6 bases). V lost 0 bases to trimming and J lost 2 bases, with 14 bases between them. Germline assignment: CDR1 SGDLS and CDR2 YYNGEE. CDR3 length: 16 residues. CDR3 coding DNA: TGTGCCAGCAGCGTAGATATTGGGCAGGGGCAAGAGACCCAGTACTTC. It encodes CASSVDIGQGQETQYF.

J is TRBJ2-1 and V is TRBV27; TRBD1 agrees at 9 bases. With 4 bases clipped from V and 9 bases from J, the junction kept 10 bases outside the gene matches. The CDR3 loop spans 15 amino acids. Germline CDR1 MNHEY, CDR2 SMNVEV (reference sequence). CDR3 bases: TGTGCCAGCAGTTCAGGGACAGGGTCTCTCGGTGAGCAGTTCTTC. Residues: CASSSGTGSLGEQFF.

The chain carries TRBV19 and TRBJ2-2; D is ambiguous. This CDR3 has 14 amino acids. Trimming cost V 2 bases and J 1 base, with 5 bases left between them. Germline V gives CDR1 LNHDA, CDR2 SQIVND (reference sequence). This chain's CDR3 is CASSILQNTGELFF. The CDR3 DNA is TGTGCCAGTAGTATATTACAGAACACCGGGGAGCTGTTTTTT.

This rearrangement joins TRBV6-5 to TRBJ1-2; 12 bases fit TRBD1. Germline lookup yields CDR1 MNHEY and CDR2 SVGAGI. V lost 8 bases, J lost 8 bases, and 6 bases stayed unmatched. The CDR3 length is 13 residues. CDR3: CASQGQGAQGYTF. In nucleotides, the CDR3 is TGTGCCAGCCAGGGACAGGGGGCTCAGGGCTACACCTTC.

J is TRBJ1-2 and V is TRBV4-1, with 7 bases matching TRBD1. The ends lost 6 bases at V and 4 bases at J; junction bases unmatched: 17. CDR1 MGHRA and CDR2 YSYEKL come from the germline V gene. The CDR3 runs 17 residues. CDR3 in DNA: TGCGCCAGCAGTACAGGAACAGGGGTCCCACCCTCCTATGGCTACACCTTC. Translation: CASSTGTGVPPSYGYTF.

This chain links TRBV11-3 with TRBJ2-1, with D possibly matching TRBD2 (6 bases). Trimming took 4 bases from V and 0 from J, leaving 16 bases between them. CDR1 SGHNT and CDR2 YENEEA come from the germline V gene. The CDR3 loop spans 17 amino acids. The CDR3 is CASSSRGRGSSYNEQFF. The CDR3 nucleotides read TGTGCCAGCAGCTCACGTGGCCGGGGGAGCTCCTACAATGAGCAGTTCTTC.

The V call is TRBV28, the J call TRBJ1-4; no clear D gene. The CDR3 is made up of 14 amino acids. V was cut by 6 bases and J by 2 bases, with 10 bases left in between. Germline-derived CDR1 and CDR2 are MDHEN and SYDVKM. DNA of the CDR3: TGTGCCAGCAGACGGGAGGGTACTAATGAAAAACTGTTTTTT. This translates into CASRREGTNEKLFF.

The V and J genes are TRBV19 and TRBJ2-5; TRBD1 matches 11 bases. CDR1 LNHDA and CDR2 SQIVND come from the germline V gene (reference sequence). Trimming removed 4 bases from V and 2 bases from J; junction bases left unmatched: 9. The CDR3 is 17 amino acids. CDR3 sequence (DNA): TGTGCCAGTAGTAGGAGAACCGGGACAGGGGGACAAGAGACCCAGTACTTC. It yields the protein CASSRRTGTGGQETQYF.

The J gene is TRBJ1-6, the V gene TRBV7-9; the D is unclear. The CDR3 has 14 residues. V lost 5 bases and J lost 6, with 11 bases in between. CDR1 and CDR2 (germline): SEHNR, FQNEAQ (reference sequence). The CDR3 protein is CASSPTSSNSPLHF. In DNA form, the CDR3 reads TGTGCCAGCAGCCCAACTTCTAGTAATTCACCCCTCCACTTT.

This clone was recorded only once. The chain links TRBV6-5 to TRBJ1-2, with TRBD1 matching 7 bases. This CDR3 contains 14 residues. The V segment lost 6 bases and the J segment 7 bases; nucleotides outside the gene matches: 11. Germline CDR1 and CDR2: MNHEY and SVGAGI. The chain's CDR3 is CASSETGLLGGYTF. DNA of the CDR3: TGTGCCAGCAGCGAGACAGGGCTCCTCGGTGGCTACACCTTC.

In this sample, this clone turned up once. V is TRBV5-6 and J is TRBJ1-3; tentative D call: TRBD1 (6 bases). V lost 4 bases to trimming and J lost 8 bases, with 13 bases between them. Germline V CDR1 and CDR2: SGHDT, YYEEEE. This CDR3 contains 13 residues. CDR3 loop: CASSRYREHTIYF. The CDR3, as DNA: TGTGCCAGCAGCAGGTACAGGGAACACACCATATATTTT.